The entry below describes one T cell receptor beta chain. This record comes from a study of T-cell reconstitution after alpha-beta-depleted transplantation in children. The CDR3 contains 16 residues. V was clipped by 5 bases and J by 6 bases, with 17 bases between them. Preparation of the TCRbeta library was carried out with unique molecular identifiers. Each CDR3 protein is one row after TCRdb ran MiXCR on the PCR reads. The table lists some 600,000 distinct CDR3 sequences, over 10% of them singletons. The sample here was PBMCs, mostly from graft donor cells, taken 360 days after TCRalphabeta/CD19-depleted stem cell transplant. The chain employs TRBV12-3 or TRBV12-4 and TRBJ1-6; the D gene is possibly TRBD1 (6 bases). The clonotype was recovered from a male patient aged 5 to 17 who had a stem cell transplant for acute myeloid leukemia, so the T cells may come from the graft donor. This CDR3 reads CASSPGGDRFNSPLHF. The CDR3 nucleotides read TGTGCCAGCAGTCCCGGGGGTGACAGGTTTAATTCACCCCTCCACTTT.